The 23 T cell receptor beta chains given below trace back to one sample, sequenced in a study of blood T cells in healthy people across ages. It was with a sample-barcoded 5' primer and a J-beta primer mix that a second PCR of about 6 to 12 cycles was run. MiXCR was run by TCRdb on the 5' RACE reads, yielding one entry per CDR3 protein. Of roughly 1.9 million distinct CDR3 sequences detected, more than 35% appear once; the ten largest clones hold 23%. What was sequenced was blood. The receptors were gathered from a human donor in good health.

This clonotype has just a few counts. CDR3 DNA sequence: TGTGCCAGCAGTTATGCGGACAGGCTCTACGAGCAGTACTTC. As protein: CASSYADRLYEQYF. The rearrangement joins TRBV6-6 to TRBJ2-7; 7 bases are a match to TRBD1. V was pared by 3 bases and J by 3 bases, with 5 bases of the junction left unmatched. Germline V lookup: CDR1 MNHNY, CDR2 SVGAGI (reference sequence). CDR3 size: 14 residues.

In its sample, this clonotype was seen once. The chain carries TRBV5-6 and TRBJ1-1, with D tentatively TRBD1 (5 bases). The CDR3 totals 16 residues. Germline assignment: CDR1 SGHDT and CDR2 YYEEEE. Trimming cost V 1 base and J 5 bases, with 18 bases left between them. The CDR3: CASSLLRVGGLTEAFF. CDR3 DNA sequence: TGTGCCAGCAGCTTGTTGAGGGTCGGGGGTTTAACTGAAGCTTTCTTT.

This clonotype was counted only a few times. This chain links TRBV7-8 with TRBJ1-2, with unresolved D. Between the trimmed V and J ends, which lost 5 bases and 6 bases, there was a span of 19 bases. In germline, CDR1 is SGHVS, CDR2 FQNEAQ. CDR3 size: 15 residues. This chain's CDR3 is CASSPPVLAAHGYTF. The CDR3 DNA reads TGTGCCAGCAGCCCCCCGGTCTTGGCAGCACATGGCTACACCTTC.

The rearrangement uses TRBV6-5 and TRBJ2-2; 9 bases are shared with TRBD2. Per the germline V gene, CDR1 is MNHEY and CDR2 is SVGAGI. Germline trimming cut 0 bases from V and 6 bases from J; bases unmatched to any gene: 8. The CDR3 contains 17 residues. CDR3 DNA sequence: TGTGCCAGCAGTTACTCGACGGAGCGGGGGGTGGCCGGGGAGCTGTTTTTT. Translating gives CASSYSTERGVAGELFF.

This clonotype turned up a few times. The CDR3 DNA reads as TGTGCCAGCAGTCGCGGGATCGGCTACACCTTC. Translation gives CASSRGIGYTF. The rearrangement joins TRBV6-5 to TRBJ1-2; no definite D call. The CDR3 contains 11 residues. Trimming removed 5 bases at V and 8 bases at J, with 9 bases between. Germline-derived CDR1 and CDR2 are MNHEY and SVGAGI.

The chain recombines TRBV27 with TRBJ1-1; maybe TRBD1 (6 bases). In germline, CDR1 is MNHEY, CDR2 SMNVEV (reference sequence). V was trimmed by 2 bases and J by 9 bases, leaving 13 bases between them. This CDR3 has 13 amino acids. CDR3 DNA: TGTGCCAGCAGTTTAAGACGGGGGCTAAAAGCTTTCTTT. Residues: CASSLRRGLKAFF.

Only a few counts were recorded for this clonotype. The V gene is TRBV7-9, the J gene TRBJ2-6, with D possibly being TRBD1 (6 bases). Germline CDR1 is SEHNR and CDR2 is FQNEAQ (reference sequence). CDR3 length equals 19 residues. Between the trimmed V and J ends, which lost 0 bases and 1 base, there was a span of 16 bases. CDR3 sequence: CASSLALGHRPSGANVLTF. The CDR3 DNA is TGTGCCAGCAGCTTAGCGCTGGGACACCGCCCTTCTGGGGCCAACGTCCTGACTTTC.

The chain is built from TRBV29-1 and TRBJ1-1; 12 bases are a match to TRBD1. The CDR3 sequence is 16 residues long. Germline CDR1 SQVTM, CDR2 ANQGSEA. The V and J ends lost 2 bases and 7 bases, in that order; junction bases with no gene match: 11. The CDR3 region has the DNA TGCAGCGTTGAAAGACAACCGGGACAGGGGGCATATGAAGCTTTCTTT. Translating it yields CSVERQPGQGAYEAFF.

This clonotype has a handful of counts. The V call is TRBV29-1, the J call TRBJ2-7, with D perhaps TRBD2 (6 bases). V was trimmed by 0 bases and J by 5 bases, leaving 11 bases between them. The CDR3 has 13 amino acids. In germline, CDR1 is SQVTM, CDR2 ANQGSEA. CDR3 DNA sequence: TGCAGCGTTGAAGATCGAGGAGGGGACGAGCAGTACTTC. Translated: CSVEDRGGDEQYF.

This clonotype turned up a few times. V is TRBV6-2 or TRBV6-3 and J is TRBJ2-7; 7 positions agree with TRBD1. The CDR3 spans 16 residues. V lost 2 bases, J lost 2 bases, and 9 bases stayed unmatched. Germline V lookup: CDR1 MNHEY, CDR2 SVGEGT. CDR3 amino acids: CASSYDPDRPTYEQYF. CDR3 nucleotides: TGTGCCAGCAGTTACGACCCGGACAGGCCGACCTACGAGCAGTACTTC.

This clonotype was observed a few times. The chain is built from TRBV4-1 and TRBJ1-2, with a tentative D call TRBD1 (6 bases). Per germline, CDR1 MGHRA and CDR2 YSYEKL. V was clipped by 2 bases and J by 3 bases, with 16 bases between them. The CDR3 runs 16 residues. CDR3 residues: CASSQHKARGYYGYTF. For the CDR3, the DNA is TGCGCCAGCAGCCAACATAAAGCCAGGGGTTACTATGGCTACACCTTC.

This clonotype was seen many times. The chain combines TRBV6-1 with TRBJ2-6, with D possibly being TRBD1 (6 bases). The V gene lost 7 bases and the J gene lost 1 base, with 11 bases spanning the gap. Germline CDR1 reads MNHNS; CDR2 reads SASEGT. The CDR3 is 15 amino acids. The CDR3 protein is CASKSQGSGANVLTF. As DNA, the CDR3 is TGTGCCAGCAAGAGTCAGGGGTCTGGGGCCAACGTCCTGACTTTC.

This sequence joins TRBV9 and TRBJ2-2; D is ambiguous. Germline V CDR1 and CDR2: SGDLS, YYNGEE. This CDR3 is 13 amino acids long. Trimming took 0 bases from V and 6 from J, leaving 6 bases between them. In DNA, the CDR3 is TGTGCCAGCAGCGTAGTGGGTGCCGGGGAGCTGTTTTTT. Translated: CASSVVGAGELFF. Variable domain in full (rest from reference TRBV9 and TRBJ2-2): DSGVTQTPKHLITATGQRVTLRCSPRSGDLSVYWYQQSLDQGLQFLIQYYNGEERAKGNILERFSAQQFPDLHSELNLSSLELGDSALYFCASSVVGAGELFFGEGSRLTVL.

The chain uses TRBV7-2 and TRBJ2-7; 10 nucleotides line up with TRBD2. The CDR3 length is 17 residues. Germline V gives CDR1 SGHTA, CDR2 FQGNSA. Germline trimming cut 5 bases from V and 5 bases from J; bases unmatched to any gene: 15. In DNA, the CDR3 is TGTGCCAGCAGCCCAGATATAGCGGGGGGCCGGAGAAACGAGCAGTACTTC. Amino acids: CASSPDIAGGRRNEQYF.

The chain combines TRBV7-2 with TRBJ1-2, with 10 bases aligning to TRBD1. V was clipped by 5 bases and J by 6 bases; unmatched bases: 12. CDR1 SGHTA and CDR2 FQGNSA come from the germline V gene. The CDR3 covers 16 residues. CDR3 sequence reads: CASSERTGTGVNGYTF. CDR3 nucleotides: TGTGCCAGCAGCGAACGGACGGGGACAGGGGTAAATGGCTACACCTTC.

This clonotype occurred a few times. This chain links TRBV29-1 with TRBJ1-2; D is uncertain. The CDR3 has 12 residues. In germline, CDR1 is SQVTM, CDR2 ANQGSEA. Trimming pared 5 bases from V and 5 bases from J, leaving 12 bases between. The CDR3 nucleotides are TGCAGCGTTAAAGTAGAAAGTTATGGCTACACCTTC. Translation gives CSVKVESYGYTF.

V usage is TRBV10-3 and J usage is TRBJ2-3; maybe TRBD2 (7 bases). The CDR3 extends over 13 amino acids. V was pared by 10 bases and J by 2 bases, with 13 bases between. In germline, CDR1 is ENHRY, CDR2 SYGVKD. This chain's CDR3 is CASKGGPTDTQYF. DNA for the CDR3: TGTGCCAGCAAGGGGGGGCCCACAGATACGCAGTATTTT.

The chain joins TRBV2 to TRBJ2-5; 8 nucleotides align to TRBD2. CDR1 SNHLY and CDR2 FYNNEI come from the germline V gene. This CDR3 has 14 amino acids. The trim removed 3 bases at V and 4 bases at J, leaving 4 bases unmatched. As DNA, the CDR3 is TGTGCCAGCAGTGATGCGGCGGGGGGAGAGACCCAGTACTTC. It specifies CASSDAAGGETQYF.

The V call is TRBV6-5, the J call TRBJ2-6, with TRBD2 as a possible D gene (6 bases). This CDR3 spans 15 amino acids. Trimming removed 6 bases at V and 3 bases at J, with 12 bases between. CDR1 is MNHEY, CDR2 SVGAGI, per germline. The chain's CDR3 is CASRAFGGGANVLTF. Written as DNA, the CDR3 is TGTGCCAGCAGGGCCTTCGGGGGTGGGGCCAACGTCCTGACTTTC.

This clonotype was found a few times. The rearrangement links TRBV12-3 or TRBV12-4 to TRBJ2-7; 11 nucleotides match TRBD2. CDR3 length equals 14 residues. Losses at the gene ends were 5 bases for V and 6 bases for J; bases not matched to a gene: 6. CDR3 in amino acids: CASSRLTSGGEQYF. CDR3 nucleotide sequence: TGTGCCAGCAGTCGACTCACTAGCGGGGGCGAGCAGTACTTC.

This clonotype showed up just a few times. The chain links TRBV28 to TRBJ2-4, with TRBD1 identical over 7 bases. V shed 3 bases, J shed 6 bases, and the junction held 8 bases outside the gene matches. The CDR3 covers 15 residues. Germline CDR1 is MDHEN and CDR2 is SYDVKM. The CDR3 protein is CASSFSDRDANIQYF. The CDR3 bases are TGTGCCAGCAGTTTCAGTGACAGGGATGCAAACATTCAGTACTTC.

This rearrangement joins TRBV12-3 or TRBV12-4 to TRBJ2-7; D is ambiguous. The J call may be in error: the DNA end matches TRBJ2-5 better. This CDR3 is built from 12 residues. CDR3 protein: CASSTTPETQYF. In nucleotides, the CDR3 is TGTGCCAGCAGCACAACTCCAGAGACCCAGTACTTC.

The rearrangement joins TRBV6-2 or TRBV6-3 to TRBJ2-5; 8 bases agree with TRBD2. Germline CDR1 MNHEY, CDR2 SVGEGT. This CDR3 spans 14 amino acids. V shed 1 base, J shed 4 bases, and the junction held 2 bases outside the gene matches. The CDR3 reads CASSYFTSGETQYF. CDR3 sequence (DNA): TGTGCCAGCAGTTACTTCACTAGCGGAGAGACCCAGTACTTC.